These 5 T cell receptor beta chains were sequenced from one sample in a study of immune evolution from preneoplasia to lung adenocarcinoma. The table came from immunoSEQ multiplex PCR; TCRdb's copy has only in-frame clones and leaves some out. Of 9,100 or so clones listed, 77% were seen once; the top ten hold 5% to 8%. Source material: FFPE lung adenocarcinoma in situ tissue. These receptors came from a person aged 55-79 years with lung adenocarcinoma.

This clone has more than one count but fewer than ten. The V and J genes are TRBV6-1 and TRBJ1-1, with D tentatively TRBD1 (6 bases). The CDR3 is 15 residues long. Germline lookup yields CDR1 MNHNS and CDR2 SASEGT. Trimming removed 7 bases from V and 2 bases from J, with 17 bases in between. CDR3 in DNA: TGTGCCAGCATCGATTCAGGGGCGAGAAACACTGAAGCTTTCTTT. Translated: CASIDSGARNTEAFF.

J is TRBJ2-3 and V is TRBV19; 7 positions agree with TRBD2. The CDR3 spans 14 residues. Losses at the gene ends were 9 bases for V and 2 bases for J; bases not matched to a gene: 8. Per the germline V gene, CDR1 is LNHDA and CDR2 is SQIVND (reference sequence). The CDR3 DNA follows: TGTGCCAGCCGCGGGACTATATCCACAGATACGCAGTATTTT. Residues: CASRGTISTDTQYF.

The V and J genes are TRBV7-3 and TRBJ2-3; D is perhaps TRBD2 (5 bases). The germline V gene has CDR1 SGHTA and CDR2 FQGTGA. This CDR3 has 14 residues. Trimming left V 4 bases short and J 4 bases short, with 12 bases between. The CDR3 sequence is CASSSIGGADTQYF. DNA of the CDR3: TGTGCCAGCAGCTCGATCGGAGGTGCAGATACGCAGTATTTT.

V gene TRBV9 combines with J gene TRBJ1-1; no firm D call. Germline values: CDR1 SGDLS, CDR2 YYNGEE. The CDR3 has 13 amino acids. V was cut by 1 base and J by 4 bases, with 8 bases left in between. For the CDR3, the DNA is TGTGCCAGCAGCGTAAGGATAGGCACTGAAGCTTTCTTT. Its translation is CASSVRIGTEAFF.

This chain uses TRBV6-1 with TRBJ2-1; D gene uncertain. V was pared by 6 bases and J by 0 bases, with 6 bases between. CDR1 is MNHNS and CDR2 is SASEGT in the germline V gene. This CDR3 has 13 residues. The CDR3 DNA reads TGTGCCAGCAGGCCCTCCTCCTACAATGAGCAGTTCTTC. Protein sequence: CASRPSSYNEQFF.